The clone carrying this T cell receptor beta chain was picked up one time. This record belongs to a study of OX40 agonist ivuxolimab in advanced cancers. Study-wide background: The dose-escalation cohort was about 80% male, with a mean age of around 60 years, ranging about 20 to 79.

Clones were read by immunoSEQ multiplex PCR, and TCRdb kept only the in-frame ones, dropping some. The data contain just over 60,000 clones, 92% of them singletons. CDR1 MNHNS and CDR2 SASEGT come from the germline V gene. This CDR3 region has 14 residues. V was shortened by 6 bases and J by 2 bases, with 10 bases between the two germline ends. V is TRBV6-1 and J is TRBJ1-4; D is perhaps TRBD1 (6 bases). This TCR derives from an adult with an advanced solid tumor such as melanoma, head and neck, liver or kidney cancer. The sequencing here drew on CD4+ or CD8+ T cells sorted from blood, taken in a trial of the OX40 agonist ivuxolimab. CDR3 sequence: CASSFRGTNEKLFF. The CDR3 coding sequence is TGTGCCAGCAGCTTCAGGGGTACTAATGAAAAACTGTTTTTT.